The clone carrying this T cell receptor beta chain has only a few counts. These data belong to a study of beta chain features in type 1 diabetes. The study reverse transcribed the entire isolated RNA, so it sequenced expressed TCRB transcripts. Sequencing was performed with immunoSEQ multiplex PCR; in TCRdb, only in-frame clones are kept and a portion is missing. The sample lists roughly 610,000 clones, 15% to 18% occurring once. The V gene's germline CDR1 is SGHDN and CDR2 FVKESK. This CDR3 is 16 amino acids long. V lost 2 bases to trimming and J lost 1 base; unmatched junction nucleotides: 5. Sequencing input: naive CD4+ T cells from blood. The chain is built from TRBV14 and TRBJ2-7, with 10 nucleotides matching TRBD2. The TCR sequence derives from a man aged 18 to 29 in good health. Here the CDR3 reads CASSQLAGALSYEQYF. CDR3 nucleotides: TGTGCCAGCAGCCAACTAGCGGGAGCCCTATCCTACGAGCAGTACTTC.